These 23 T cell receptor beta chains were all obtained from the same sample, sequenced in a study of cytomegalovirus exposure and HLA in healthy donors. PCR amplification relied on 60 Vbeta primers (plus 13 Jbeta primers). Profiled with immunoSEQ multiplex PCR; TCRdb holds only in-frame clones, not every one. The table lists fewer than 200,000 clones, roughly 80% of them singletons. Specimen: PBMCs. Receptor source: a man aged 30-40 years in good health and CMV-seronegative.

Only one count was recorded for this clone. The gene calls are TRBV5-8 and TRBJ1-5, with 10 bases matching TRBD1. CDR3 length equals 15 residues. Germline V CDR1 and CDR2: SGHTS, YDEGEE. With V trimmed by 3 bases and J by 15 bases, 15 bases remained unmatched. CDR3 sequence (DNA): TGTGCCAGCAGCTACCCCGGGACAGGGGCGGAAAAGGGGCATTTT. This encodes CASSYPGTGAEKGHF.

The table lists this clone with a few counts. The J gene is TRBJ2-7, the V gene TRBV5-1; tentatively, D is TRBD2 (6 bases). The V and J ends lost 1 base and 2 bases respectively, with 10 bases between them. In germline, CDR1 is SGHRS, CDR2 YFSETQ. The CDR3 has 14 amino acids. The chain's CDR3 is CASSLPGVPYEQYF. As DNA, the CDR3 is TGCGCCAGCAGCTTGCCGGGGGTACCCTACGAGCAGTACTTC. The variable domain in full, with the rest retrieved from reference TRBV5-1 and TRBJ2-7, is KAGVTQTPRYLIKTRGQQVTLSCSPISGHRSVSWYQQTPGQGLQFLFEYFSETQRNKGNFPGRFSGRQFSNSRSEMNVSTLELGDSALYLCASSLPGVPYEQYFGPGTRLTVT.

This clone was seen once. The V call is TRBV5-1, the J call TRBJ2-1; D is ambiguous. Germline CDR1 and CDR2: SGHRS and YFSETQ. The V end was cut by 5 bases, the J end by 4 bases, with 13 bases between. CDR3 length: 14 amino acids. The CDR3 reads CASSLLSGYNEQFF. The CDR3 nucleotides are TGCGCCAGCAGTTTGTTGTCCGGGTACAATGAGCAGTTCTTC.

This chain links TRBV10-2 with TRBJ1-5; possibly TRBD1 for D (6 bases). Germline V lookup: CDR1 WSHSY, CDR2 SAAADI. V lost 8 bases and J 0 bases, leaving 11 bases between the germline ends. This CDR3 has 14 amino acids. As DNA, the CDR3 is TGCGCCAGCGCCCAAGGGGGTAGCAATCAGCCCCAGCATTTT. Its translation: CASAQGGSNQPQHF.

The chain links TRBV18 to TRBJ2-1; 12 bases fit TRBD2. Unmatched junction bases numbered 10, after V lost 6 bases and J lost 7 bases. This CDR3 is built from 16 residues. Per germline, CDR1 KGHSH and CDR2 LQKENI. CDR3 sequence reads: CASSGGLAGTGNEQFF. The CDR3 coding sequence is TGTGCCAGCTCGGGGGGACTAGCGGGCACTGGGAATGAGCAGTTCTTC.

This clone has just a few counts. The chain combines TRBV5-4 with TRBJ2-2; TRBD2 is a possible D gene (5 bases). The V end lost 5 bases, the J end lost 0 bases, and 11 bases lay between the germline ends. This CDR3 comprises 15 residues. CDR1 is SGHNT, CDR2 YYREEE, per germline (reference sequence). The DNA of the CDR3 is TGTGCCAGCAGTCGTAAACTAGCGAACACCGGGGAGCTGTTTTTT. As protein: CASSRKLANTGELFF.

The CDR3 is CASSPRAGLGNEQFF. The DNA of the CDR3 is TGTGCCAGCAGCCCTCGAGCAGGGCTGGGCAATGAGCAGTTCTTC. This chain joins TRBV4-2 and TRBJ2-1; a weak D match, TRBD1 (5 bases). Trimming removed 4 bases from V and 6 bases from J, with 16 bases in between. CDR1 is LGHNA, CDR2 YNFKEQ, per germline. The CDR3 is 15 residues long.

This sequence joins TRBV5-1 and TRBJ2-7; 7 bases fit TRBD1. V lost 3 bases, J lost 5 bases, and 14 bases stayed unmatched. The germline V gene has CDR1 SGHRS and CDR2 YFSETQ. The CDR3 extends over 16 amino acids. Here the CDR3 DNA reads TGCGCCAGCAGCTCACCGGGACAGTATCCTTTGGACGAGCAGTACTTC. Its translation: CASSSPGQYPLDEQYF.

In this sample, this clone turned up once. The chain recombines TRBV6-5 with TRBJ2-7; no definite D call. Germline CDR1 and CDR2: MNHEY and SVGAGI. Trimming stripped 6 bases from V and 3 bases from J, with 18 bases between. CDR3 length: 15 amino acids. CDR3: CASSYRVNALYEQYF. The DNA for the CDR3 is TGTGCCAGCAGCTACCGAGTCAATGCCCTCTACGAGCAGTACTTC.

This chain uses TRBV5-5 with TRBJ1-6, with 10 bases matching TRBD1. The CDR3 is 16 residues long. The V segment lost 2 bases and the J segment 9 bases; nucleotides outside the gene matches: 8. The germline V gene has CDR1 SGHKS and CDR2 YYEKEE (reference sequence). The chain's CDR3 is CASSLVGTGDLSPLHF. As DNA, the CDR3 is TGTGCCAGCAGCTTAGTGGGGACAGGGGACCTTTCACCCCTCCACTTT.

The genes are TRBV9 and TRBJ2-7; 7 positions agree with TRBD1. CDR1 and CDR2 (germline): SGDLS, YYNGEE. J lost 0 bases, V lost 0 bases, and 3 bases had no gene match. The CDR3 length is 15 residues. The DNA for the CDR3 is TGTGCCAGCAGCGTAGATGCAGGGGGCTCCTACGAGCAGTACTTC. Its protein is CASSVDAGGSYEQYF.

The J gene is TRBJ1-1, the V gene TRBV4-1; a weak D match, TRBD1 (6 bases). CDR1 is MGHRA and CDR2 is YSYEKL in the germline V gene. The CDR3 has 13 residues. V lost 7 bases and J lost 0, with 9 bases in between. CDR3 sequence (DNA): TGCGCCAGCACCGGGGACATGAACACTGAAGCTTTCTTT. It encodes CASTGDMNTEAFF.

The V call is TRBV7-2, the J call TRBJ2-5, with 12 bases identical to TRBD1. Germline V gene data show CDR1 as SGHTA and CDR2 as FQGNSA. The CDR3 totals 14 residues. V was clipped by 5 bases and J by 4 bases; unmatched bases: 2. CDR3 DNA sequence: TGTGCCAGCAGCCTGGGACAGGGGGCAGAGACCCAGTACTTC. The encoded protein is CASSLGQGAETQYF.

The chain has TRBV6-5 and TRBJ2-1; D perhaps matches TRBD2 (6 bases). Trimming took 6 bases from V and 2 from J, leaving 11 bases between them. Germline V lookup: CDR1 MNHEY, CDR2 SVGAGI. CDR3 size: 14 residues. CDR3 bases: TGTGCCAGCAGCGGGACTTTACCCTACAATGAGCAGTTCTTC. This sequence encodes CASSGTLPYNEQFF.

The V and J genes are TRBV11-1 and TRBJ2-5; 9 bases are shared with TRBD1. Trimming removed 1 base from V and 2 bases from J; junction bases left unmatched: 2. This CDR3 has 15 residues. Per the germline V gene, CDR1 is SGHAT and CDR2 is FQDESV (reference sequence). The CDR3 nucleotides are TGTGCCAGCAGCTTAGGGGACAGGGATCAAGAGACCCAGTACTTC. Translated: CASSLGDRDQETQYF.

This clone was counted a single time. The chain recombines TRBV11-2 with TRBJ2-3; D call uncertain. Per the germline V gene, CDR1 is SGHAT and CDR2 is FQNNGV. V lost 2 bases and J lost 4, with 10 bases in between. The CDR3 extends over 14 amino acids. The CDR3 sequence is CASSLSRLADTQYF. Here the CDR3 DNA reads TGTGCCAGCAGCTTAAGTCGGTTGGCAGATACGCAGTATTTT.

The chain employs TRBV4-1 and TRBJ2-2, with D perhaps matching TRBD2 (6 bases). Germline values: CDR1 MGHRA, CDR2 YSYEKL. This CDR3 is built from 18 residues. V dropped 1 base and J dropped 5 bases, with 20 bases sitting between them. CDR3 coding DNA: TGCGCCAGCAGCCAAGTGGGGTCTCGGGGGTCTCAAACCGGGGAGCTGTTTTTT. Protein sequence: CASSQVGSRGSQTGELFF.

V and J are TRBV18 and TRBJ2-2; a possible D gene is TRBD2 (7 bases). This CDR3 comprises 15 residues. Trimming cost V 4 bases and J 2 bases, with 11 bases left between them. Germline V lookup: CDR1 KGHSH, CDR2 LQKENI. CDR3 region: CASSLGGPNTGELFF. The CDR3 region has the DNA TGTGCCAGCTCACTGGGGGGGCCCAACACCGGGGAGCTGTTTTTT. Drawing the rest from reference TRBV18 and TRBJ2-2, the complete variable domain is NAGVMQNPRHLVRRRGQEARLRCSPMKGHSHVYWYRQLPEEGLKFMVYLQKENIIDESGMPKERFSAEFPKEGPSILRIQQVVRGDSAAYFCASSLGGPNTGELFFGEGSRLTVL.

CDR3 coding DNA: TGCGCCAGCAGCCAAGAAGGCCCCGGTAGCGAGTCCTACGAGCAGTACTTC. Encoded protein: CASSQEGPGSESYEQYF. This chain links TRBV4-3 with TRBJ2-7; a weak D match, TRBD2 (5 bases). The CDR3 loop spans 17 amino acids. V lost 0 bases, J lost 1 base, and 16 bases lay in between. Germline V gene data show CDR1 as LGHNA and CDR2 as YSLEER.

This chain connects TRBV2 to TRBJ2-1; no definite D call. CDR1 SNHLY and CDR2 FYNNEI come from the germline V gene. V gave up 9 bases and J gave up 4 bases, with 10 bases separating them. This CDR3 has 12 residues. CDR3 nucleotide sequence: TGTGCCAGGCCGGGTCCATACAATGAGCAGTTCTTC. The encoded protein is CARPGPYNEQFF.

The V call is TRBV28, the J call TRBJ2-3, with 11 nucleotides matching TRBD2. Per the germline V gene, CDR1 is MDHEN and CDR2 is SYDVKM. V shed 6 bases, J shed 2 bases, and the junction held 7 bases outside the gene matches. The CDR3 is 16 amino acids. CDR3 residues: CASSTLSGGATDTQYF. CDR3 DNA sequence: TGTGCCAGCAGCACTCTTAGCGGGGGGGCCACAGATACGCAGTATTTT.

This clone appeared once. The chain combines TRBV28 with TRBJ2-1, with 9 bases fitting TRBD2. This CDR3 is 12 amino acids long. Trimming cost V 6 bases and J 9 bases; bases outside gene matches: 3. Germline CDR1 reads MDHEN; CDR2 reads SYDVKM. The CDR3 DNA reads as TGTGCCAGCAGATCTAGCGGGACTGAGCAGTTCTTC. As protein: CASRSSGTEQFF.

The rearrangement joins TRBV18 to TRBJ1-1, with 7 bases aligning to TRBD1. CDR3 size: 14 residues. Germline-derived CDR1 and CDR2 are KGHSH and LQKENI. V lost 4 bases to trimming and J lost 8 bases; unmatched junction nucleotides: 10. This CDR3 reads CASSRQRGREEAFF. In DNA, the CDR3 is TGTGCCAGCTCACGACAGAGGGGGCGTGAGGAAGCTTTCTTT.